This is a list of T cell receptor beta chains from one sample in a study of blood T cell repertoires in COVID-19. The method was immunoSEQ multiplex PCR; TCRdb's version includes in-frame clones alone and lacks a portion of them. This sample has hundreds of thousands of clones, with approximately 86% found just once. Material for sequencing was peripheral blood. All receptors derive from a human donor in a cohort sampled during active COVID-19. Both conserved end residues are part of each CDR3. The order of the fields is D gene, J gene, V gene, clone size, CDR3 DNA, CDR3 protein. A D gene is named only where the DNA matches it firmly. The size of a clone is reported for some rows only, either as once, few or many, or as a class for expanded clones.

>NA|TRBJ1-3|TRBV6-5|NA
TGTGCCAGCAGCGGGTTGTTCTCTGGAAACACCATATATTTT
CASSGLFSGNTIYF
>NA|TRBJ2-5|TRBV28|NA
TGTGCCAGCAGTACCCTCAGAATACTCGGGGAGACCCAGTACTTC
CASSTLRILGETQYF
>NA|TRBJ2-3|TRBV7-2|NA
TGTGCCAGCAGCCCGACCGGAGGGGCCGGGGATACGCAGTATTTT
CASSPTGGAGDTQYF
>TRBD2|TRBJ2-6|TRBV5-8|NA
TGTGCCAGCAGCCTTCAGCGGGAGGTTCGGGCCGGGGCCAACGTCCTGACTTTC
CASSLQREVRAGANVLTF
>TRBD1|TRBJ2-7|TRBV10-3|NA
TGTGCCATCAGTGGAGACAGGGGAGACCCCCAGTCCGCGCAGTACTTC
CAISGDRGDPQSAQYF
>NA|TRBJ1-2|TRBV2|NA
TGTGCCAGCTACAGTAACTATGGCTACACCTTC
CASYSNYGYTF
>NA|TRBJ1-2|TRBV20-1|few
TGCAGTGCTAGAGGGGACAGCTACACCTTC
CSARGDSYTF
>NA|TRBJ2-5|TRBV7-8|NA
TGTGCCAGCAGCTTAGCGGCAGGAGAGACCCAGTACTTC
CASSLAAGETQYF
>TRBD1|TRBJ2-5|TRBV5-1|NA
TGCGCCAGCAGCCTGCTTGGCAGGGGGCTTCAAGAGACCCAGTACTTC
CASSLLGRGLQETQYF
>TRBD2|TRBJ2-1|TRBV19|NA
TGTGCCAGTAGTCCTAGCGGTTTTTACAATGAGCAGTTCTTC
CASSPSGFYNEQFF
>NA|TRBJ2-5|TRBV7-9|once
TGTGCCAGCAGCTTAAGGGGGGGCCGGTACCAAGAGACCCAGTACTTC
CASSLRGGRYQETQYF